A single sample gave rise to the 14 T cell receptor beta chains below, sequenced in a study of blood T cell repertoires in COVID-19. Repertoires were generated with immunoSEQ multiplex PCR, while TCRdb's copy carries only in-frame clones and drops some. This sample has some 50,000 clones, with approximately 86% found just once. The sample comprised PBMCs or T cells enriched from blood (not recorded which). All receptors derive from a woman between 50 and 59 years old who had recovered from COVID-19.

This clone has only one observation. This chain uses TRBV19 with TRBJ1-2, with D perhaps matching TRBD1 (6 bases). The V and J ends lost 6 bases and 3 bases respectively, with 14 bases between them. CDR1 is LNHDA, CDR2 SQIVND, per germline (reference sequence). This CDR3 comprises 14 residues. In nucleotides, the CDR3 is TGTGCCAGTAGGACAGGACCCGCTGACTATGGCTACACCTTC. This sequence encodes CASRTGPADYGYTF.

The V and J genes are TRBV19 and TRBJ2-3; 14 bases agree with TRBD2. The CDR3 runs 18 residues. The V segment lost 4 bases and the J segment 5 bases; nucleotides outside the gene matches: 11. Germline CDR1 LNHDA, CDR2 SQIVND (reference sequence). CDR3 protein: CASSRGTSGGYLKDTQYF. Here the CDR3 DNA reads TGTGCCAGTAGTAGAGGGACTAGCGGGGGATACTTAAAAGATACGCAGTATTTT.

The CDR3 DNA reads TGTGCCAGTACCATCAACCCGGGACTAGCGGGAGTTTCCGGGGAGCTGTTTTTT. It yields the protein CASTINPGLAGVSGELFF. J is TRBJ2-2 and V is TRBV19, with TRBD2 identical over 14 bases. With 7 bases clipped from V and 6 bases from J, the junction kept 13 bases outside the gene matches. This CDR3 has 18 amino acids. CDR1 and CDR2 from the germline V gene are LNHDA and SQIVND (reference sequence).

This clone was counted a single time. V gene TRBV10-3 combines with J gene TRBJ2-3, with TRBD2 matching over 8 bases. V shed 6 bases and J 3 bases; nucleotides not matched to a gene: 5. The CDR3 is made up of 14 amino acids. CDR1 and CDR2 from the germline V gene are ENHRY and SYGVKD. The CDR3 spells CAIRAGGLTDTQYF. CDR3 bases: TGTGCCATCAGGGCGGGGGGCCTTACAGATACGCAGTATTTT.

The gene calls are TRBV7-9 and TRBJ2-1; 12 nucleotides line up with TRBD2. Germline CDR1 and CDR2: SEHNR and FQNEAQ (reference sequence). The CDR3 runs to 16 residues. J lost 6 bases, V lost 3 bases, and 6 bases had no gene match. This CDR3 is CASSLRLAGVLNEQFF. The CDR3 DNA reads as TGTGCCAGCAGCTTGAGACTAGCGGGAGTTCTCAATGAGCAGTTCTTC.

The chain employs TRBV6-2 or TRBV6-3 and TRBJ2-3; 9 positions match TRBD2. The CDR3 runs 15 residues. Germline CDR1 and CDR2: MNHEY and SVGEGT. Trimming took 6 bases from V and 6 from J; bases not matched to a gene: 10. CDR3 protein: CASRPSGTYRDTQYF. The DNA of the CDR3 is TGTGCCAGCAGACCTAGCGGGACTTATCGGGATACGCAGTATTTT.

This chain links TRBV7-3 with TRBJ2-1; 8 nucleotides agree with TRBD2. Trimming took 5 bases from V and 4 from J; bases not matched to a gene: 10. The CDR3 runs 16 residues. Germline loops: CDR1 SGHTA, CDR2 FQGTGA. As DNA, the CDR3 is TGTGCCAGCAGCCGAAGTAGTGCGGGGGGTTACAATGAGCAGTTCTTC. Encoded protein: CASSRSSAGGYNEQFF.

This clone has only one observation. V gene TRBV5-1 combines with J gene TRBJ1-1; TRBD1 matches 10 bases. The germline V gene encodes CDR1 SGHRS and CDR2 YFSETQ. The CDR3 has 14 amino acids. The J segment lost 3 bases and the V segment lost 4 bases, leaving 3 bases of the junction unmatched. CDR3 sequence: CASSLTGGYTEAFF. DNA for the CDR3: TGCGCCAGCAGCCTGACAGGGGGCTACACTGAAGCTTTCTTT. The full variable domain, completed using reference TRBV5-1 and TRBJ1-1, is KAGVTQTPRYLIKTRGQQVTLSCSPISGHRSVSWYQQTPGQGLQFLFEYFSETQRNKGNFPGRFSGRQFSNSRSEMNVSTLELGDSALYLCASSLTGGYTEAFFGQGTRLTVV.

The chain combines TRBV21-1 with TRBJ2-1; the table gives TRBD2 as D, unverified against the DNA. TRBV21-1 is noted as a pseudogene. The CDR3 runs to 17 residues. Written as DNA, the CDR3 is TGTGCCAGCAGCAATGGCCCCTACGCGGGAAGGGACAATGAGCAGTTCTTC. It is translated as CASSNGPYAGRDNEQFF.

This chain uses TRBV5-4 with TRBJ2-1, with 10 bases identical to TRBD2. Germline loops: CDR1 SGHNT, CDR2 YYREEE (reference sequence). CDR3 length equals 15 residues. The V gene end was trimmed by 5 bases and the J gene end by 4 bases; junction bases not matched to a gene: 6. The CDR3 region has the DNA TGTGCCAGCAGGGATACTAGCGGGGATTACAATGAGCAGTTCTTC. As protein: CASRDTSGDYNEQFF.

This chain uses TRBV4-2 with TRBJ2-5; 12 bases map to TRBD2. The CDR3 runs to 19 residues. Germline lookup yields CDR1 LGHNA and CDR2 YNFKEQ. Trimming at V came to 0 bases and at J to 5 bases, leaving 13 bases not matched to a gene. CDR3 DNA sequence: TGTGCCAGCAGCCAAGAACCGCTAGCGGGAGGGGGGATCCATGAGACCCAGTACTTC. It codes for CASSQEPLAGGGIHETQYF.

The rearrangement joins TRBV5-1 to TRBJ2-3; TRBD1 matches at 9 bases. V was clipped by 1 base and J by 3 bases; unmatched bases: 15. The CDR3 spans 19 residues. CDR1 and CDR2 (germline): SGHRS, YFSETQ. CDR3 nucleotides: TGCGCCAGCAGCTTGACCGGGACAGGGAGTCGGTCTGTGACAGATACGCAGTATTTT. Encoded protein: CASSLTGTGSRSVTDTQYF.

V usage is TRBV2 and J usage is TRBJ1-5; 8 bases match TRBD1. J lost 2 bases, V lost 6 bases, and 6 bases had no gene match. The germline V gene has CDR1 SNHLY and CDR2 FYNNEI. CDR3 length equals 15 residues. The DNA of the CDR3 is TGTGCCAGCAGCCGGACAGGGTTGGGCAATCAGCCCCAGCATTTT. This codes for CASSRTGLGNQPQHF.

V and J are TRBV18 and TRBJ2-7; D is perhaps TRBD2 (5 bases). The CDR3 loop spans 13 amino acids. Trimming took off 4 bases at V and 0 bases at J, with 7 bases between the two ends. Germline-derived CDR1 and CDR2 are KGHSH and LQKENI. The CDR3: CASSRGSSYEQYF. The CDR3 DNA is TGTGCCAGCTCACGAGGGAGCTCCTACGAGCAGTACTTC.